This TCR beta chain was recorded in a study of T cells after yellow fever vaccination. TCR cDNA, made by 5'RACE template switching, carried an added universal primer site and UMIs. One entry per CDR3 protein results from TCRdb running MiXCR on the 5' RACE reads. The data contain some 320,000 distinct CDR3 sequences, 8.5% to 9% of them singletons. In regard to this clonotype: Its antigen is undetermined.

The study's findings and limits: Contaminating bulk clonotypes could be abundant in FACS-sorted repertoires. The CD4 compartment and the CD8 compartment contained a small share of clonotypes in common. Re-detected after boosting: most primary clones, 96% of CD4 and roughly 88% of CD8.

The receptor comes from a man younger than 35 who received the YFV17D yellow fever vaccine. The sequencing here drew on PBMCs, taken on the day of the first yellow fever vaccination.

CDR3 in amino acids: CSARAVGWGNQPQHF. The CDR3, as DNA: TGCAGTGCTAGAGCGGTGGGGTGGGGCAATCAGCCCCAGCATTTT. The rearrangement links TRBV20-1 to TRBJ1-5; D is unresolved. The germline gives CDR1 DFQATT, CDR2 SNEGSKA (reference sequence). The CDR3 totals 15 residues. The germline V and J ends were trimmed by 1 base and 2 bases, with 12 bases remaining between them.